This T cell receptor (beta chain) appears in the sequencing data of a study of CD8 T cells in Susac syndrome. The study, taken as a whole, reports: As the study acknowledged, the number of individuals who were part of its TCR sequencing and HLA analysis was relatively small.

Germline loops: CDR1 SQVTM, CDR2 ANQGSEA. The CDR3 is made up of 17 amino acids. The ends were cut back, 4 bases at V and 0 bases at J, with 20 bases in the middle. Reverse transcription of about 0.5 to 1 ug RNA was carried out with random hexamers. Amplification of TCR beta CDR3 was carried out by immunoSEQ multiplex PCR, which covered 54 Vbeta and 13 Jbeta segments. Each CDR3 protein is one row after TCRdb ran MiXCR on the immunoSEQ multiplex PCR reads. The sample holds around 230,000 distinct CDR3 sequences, roughly 96% seen once. A remark on this clonotype: Its antigen is not known.

The rearrangement joins TRBV29-1 to TRBJ2-3; D is perhaps TRBD2 (5 bases). Sequencing was performed on CD4+ T cells from PBMCs. The TCR originated in a human donor with multiple sclerosis. CDR3 DNA sequence: TGCAGCGTTGGAGGACTTTGGAGGTTTGATAGCACAGATACGCAGTATTTT. Translated, it gives CSVGGLWRFDSTDTQYF.